There are many counts of the clone carrying this TCR beta chain. Its specificity is unknown. The library targeted TCRbeta and was prepared with unique molecular identifiers. MiXCR was run by TCRdb on the PCR reads, yielding one entry per CDR3 protein. The sample contains around 960,000 distinct CDR3 sequences, less than 30% of which appear only once. This entry comes from a study of T-cell reconstitution after alpha-beta-depleted transplantation in children. Germline CDR1 MGHRA, CDR2 YSYEKL. This CDR3 comprises 14 residues. Between the trimmed V and J ends, which lost 0 bases and 0 bases, there was a span of 3 bases. Whole-study results and caveats: By about two months after transplant, alpha-beta T cells reportedly arose from several hundred graft clones that had expanded. Surviving recipient T cells and thymic progenitors underlay high day-60 TCRbeta diversity in some patients. From newly produced T cells came most of the T-cell counts and diversity one year after transplant.

This clonotype originated in a boy in the first two years of life who had a stem cell transplant for SCID, so the T cells may come from the graft donor. The gene calls are TRBV4-1 and TRBJ1-3; D gene uncertain. The input for sequencing was PBMCs, mostly from graft donor cells, taken 360 days after TCRalphabeta/CD19-depleted stem cell transplant. CDR3 loop: CASSQDSSGNTIYF. CDR3 DNA sequence: TGCGCCAGCAGCCAAGACAGCTCTGGAAACACCATATATTTT.